The 26 T cell receptor beta chains in this list originate from one sample, sequenced in a study of CD8+ T cells in alopecia areata. Following extraction, RNA underwent reverse transcription to cDNA, which served as the sequencing template. Using immunoSEQ multiplex PCR, the repertoire was profiled, and TCRdb retains in-frame clones only, with some absent. The sample consists of some 200,000 clones, around 50% of them appearing once. This sample's treatment: oral pan-JAK inhibitor, 5-10 mg twice daily. Here the sequenced sample was CD8+ T cells sorted from blood, taken at week 24, from a patient treated with tofacitinib. These TCRs come from a human donor with alopecia areata.

This clone was picked up one time. The chain recombines TRBV20-1 with TRBJ1-1; no clear D gene. Trimming pared 5 bases from V and 10 bases from J, leaving 14 bases between. Germline V gene lookup returns CDR1 DFQATT and CDR2 SNEGSKA (reference sequence). The CDR3 totals 11 residues. The CDR3 DNA follows: TGCAGTGCTCCATTGGTAACTACAGCTTTCTTT. Its translation is CSAPLVTTAFF.

The CDR3 protein is CASSLADTPGTQYF. The CDR3 region has the DNA TGTGCCAGCAGCTTGGCCGACACTCCGGGAACCCAGTACTTC. This chain connects TRBV11-2 to TRBJ2-5; weak D call: TRBD2 (5 bases). The germline V gene encodes CDR1 SGHAT and CDR2 FQNNGV. CDR3 length equals 14 residues. The V end lost 3 bases, the J end lost 8 bases, and 16 bases lay between the germline ends.

The rearrangement joins TRBV7-3 to TRBJ2-2; D is ambiguous. The germline gives CDR1 SGHTA, CDR2 FQGTGA. Trimming removed 6 bases from V and 6 bases from J, with 2 bases in between. The CDR3 is made up of 10 amino acids. For the CDR3, the DNA is TGTGCCAGCAGGGCCGGGGAGCTGTTTTTT. Protein sequence: CASRAGELFF.

This clone was detected only a few times. This sequence joins TRBV15 and TRBJ2-3, with a tentative D call TRBD1 (5 bases). This CDR3 spans 14 amino acids. V was shortened by 5 bases and J by 2 bases, with 11 bases between the two germline ends. CDR1 and CDR2 from the germline V gene are LNHNV and YYDKDF (reference sequence). CDR3 bases: TGTGCCACCAGCCGCCGACAGCTCACAGATACGCAGTATTTT. Its protein is CATSRRQLTDTQYF.

This clone was found once. The V gene is TRBV29-1, the J gene TRBJ2-7, with D possibly TRBD1 on 6 matching bases. Looked up from germline, CDR1 is SQVTM and CDR2 is ANQGSEA. V lost 3 bases and J lost 2, with 11 bases in between. CDR3 length: 13 amino acids. The CDR3 region has the DNA TGCAGCGTTGAGGGGACATCGACCTACGAGCAGTACTTC. This encodes CSVEGTSTYEQYF.

About this clone: Other DNA sequences of this sample code for an identical CDR3. The chain employs TRBV7-9 and TRBJ1-5; D not certain. The V and J ends lost 1 base and 4 bases respectively, with 2 bases between them. The CDR3 is 12 residues long. Germline values: CDR1 SEHNR, CDR2 FQNEAQ (reference sequence). The CDR3 DNA sequence: TGTGCCAGCAGCTTAGGTAATCAGCCCCAGCATTTT. It is translated as CASSLGNQPQHF.

The CDR3 region has the DNA TGTGCCAGCAGCTTAAGGTGGGACTCACCGCTAGACGAGCAGTACTTC. Protein product: CASSLRWDSPLDEQYF. The chain is built from TRBV7-9 and TRBJ2-7; possibly TRBD2 for D (6 bases). V was pared by 2 bases and J by 5 bases, with 19 bases between. Germline V gene sequence: CDR1 SEHNR, CDR2 FQNEAQ (reference sequence). The CDR3 runs to 16 residues.

This clone was found a few times. This rearrangement joins TRBV6-6 to TRBJ2-7, with D hard to call. Trimming took 2 bases from V and 0 from J, leaving 8 bases between them. From germline, CDR1 is MNHNY and CDR2 SVGAGI (reference sequence). The CDR3 loop spans 14 amino acids. CDR3 nucleotides: TGTGCCAGCAGTTACGGCGGAAACTCCTACGAGCAGTACTTC. It translates to CASSYGGNSYEQYF.

V is TRBV7-3 and J is TRBJ2-5, with 9 bases matching TRBD1. From germline, CDR1 is SGHTA and CDR2 FQGTGA. CDR3 length equals 15 residues. V was clipped by 4 bases and J by 4 bases; unmatched bases: 7. CDR3 residues: CASSSGTGRIETQYF. CDR3 in DNA: TGTGCCAGCAGCTCCGGGACAGGGAGGATAGAGACCCAGTACTTC.

The chain recombines TRBV7-9 with TRBJ2-5; D gene ambiguous. Germline values: CDR1 SEHNR, CDR2 FQNEAQ (reference sequence). The V and J ends lost 7 bases and 1 base respectively, with 16 bases between them. CDR3 length: 15 residues. The CDR3, as DNA: TGTGCCAGCAACGCCGAAAGGGCCTCCCAAGAGACCCAGTACTTC. It translates to CASNAERASQETQYF.

V usage is TRBV6-1 and J usage is TRBJ1-1, with 7 positions matching TRBD1. Germline V gives CDR1 MNHNS, CDR2 SASEGT. V shed 4 bases, J shed 4 bases, and the junction held 6 bases outside the gene matches. This CDR3 contains 14 residues. The CDR3 DNA sequence: TGTGCCAGCAGTGGAGGGACAGAACCCACTGAAGCTTTCTTT. Translating gives CASSGGTEPTEAFF.

The V and J genes are TRBV15 and TRBJ1-1; unclear D gene. The CDR3 length is 14 residues. From germline, CDR1 is LNHNV and CDR2 YYDKDF (reference sequence). Trimming shortened V by 0 bases and J by 5 bases, and 10 bases separated the two germline ends. The CDR3 DNA reads TGTGCCACCAGCAGAGATCGGACGGGGACTGAAGCTTTCTTT. Translation gives CATSRDRTGTEAFF.

The chain has TRBV4-2 and TRBJ1-3; tentative D call: TRBD1 (6 bases). The germline V gene has CDR1 LGHNA and CDR2 YNFKEQ. V lost 2 bases and J lost 4, with 15 bases in between. The CDR3 totals 16 residues. CDR3 nucleotide sequence: TGTGCCAGCAGCCAATCTCAGGGGAGCAGAGGAAACACCATATATTTT. Protein sequence: CASSQSQGSRGNTIYF.

This clone has more than one count but fewer than ten. The J gene is TRBJ1-1, the V gene TRBV5-1; unclear D gene. The CDR3 is 15 amino acids. CDR1 is SGHRS and CDR2 is YFSETQ in the germline V gene. Trimming took off 0 bases at V and 1 base at J, with 10 bases between the two ends. The CDR3 DNA follows: TGCGCCAGCAGCTTGGAAGGCGAGGGGAACACTGAAGCTTTCTTT. It codes for CASSLEGEGNTEAFF.

This clone was detected once. The chain couples TRBV27 to TRBJ1-1; 8 bases line up with TRBD1. The germline gives CDR1 MNHEY, CDR2 SMNVEV (reference sequence). The CDR3 consists of 15 residues. V shed 3 bases, J shed 1 base, and the junction held 4 bases outside the gene matches. For the CDR3, the DNA is TGTGCCAGCAGTTTCGAAGGACAGGGGAACACTGAAGCTTTCTTT. Translated, it gives CASSFEGQGNTEAFF.

The rearrangement uses TRBV29-1 and TRBJ2-1; D unresolved. The germline V and J ends were trimmed by 4 bases and 7 bases, with 14 bases remaining between them. Germline V CDR1 and CDR2: SQVTM, ANQGSEA. The length of the CDR3 is 13 residues. The CDR3 sequence: CSVATIRANEQFF. In DNA form, the CDR3 reads TGCAGCGTTGCAACTATTCGAGCAAATGAGCAGTTCTTC.

The chain employs TRBV29-1 and TRBJ1-2, with a possible D match to TRBD1 (6 bases). Trimming took 3 bases from V and 8 from J, leaving 22 bases between them. This CDR3 contains 15 residues. The germline gives CDR1 SQVTM, CDR2 ANQGSEA. CDR3 loop: CSVDGPNGGAYGYTF. In DNA form, the CDR3 reads TGCAGCGTTGATGGACCTAACGGGGGCGCGTACGGCTACACCTTC.

The chain couples TRBV27 to TRBJ1-5, with no clear D. There are 15 residues in the CDR3. Between the trimmed V and J ends, which lost 5 bases and 2 bases, there was a span of 13 bases. Germline V gene data show CDR1 as MNHEY and CDR2 as SMNVEV (reference sequence). The chain's CDR3 is CASSLYYGGNQPQHF. The CDR3 DNA follows: TGTGCCAGCAGTCTTTACTATGGGGGCAATCAGCCCCAGCATTTT.

CDR3 coding DNA: TGCGCCAGCAGCCAAGAAGGGTCGGGGTCGGAGACCCAGTACTTC. Its protein is CASSQEGSGSETQYF. The V gene is TRBV4-1, the J gene TRBJ2-5, with D perhaps TRBD2 (5 bases). The CDR3 has 15 residues. The V gene's germline CDR1 is MGHRA and CDR2 YSYEKL. Trimming pared 0 bases from V and 5 bases from J, leaving 13 bases between.

The sample holds a few counts of this clone. This specimen includes other DNA sequences encoding the same CDR3. The V call is TRBV4-2, the J call TRBJ1-5, with D hard to call. Germline CDR1 LGHNA, CDR2 YNFKEQ. The CDR3 sequence is 16 residues long. V lost 3 bases and J 0 bases, leaving 12 bases between the germline ends. CDR3 loop: CASSQTHQYSNQPQHF. The CDR3, as DNA: TGTGCCAGCAGCCAGACTCACCAATATAGCAATCAGCCCCAGCATTTT.

V and J are TRBV5-4 and TRBJ2-7; 10 bases are shared with TRBD1. Germline CDR1 and CDR2: SGHNT and YYREEE (reference sequence). The CDR3 covers 15 residues. V lost 2 bases, J lost 5 bases, and 7 bases stayed unmatched. CDR3 loop: CASSFQGQGIDEQYF. The DNA of the CDR3 is TGTGCCAGCAGCTTCCAGGGACAGGGGATAGACGAGCAGTACTTC.

In this sample, this clone turned up a few times. The rearrangement uses TRBV23-1 and TRBJ1-1; no firm D call. TRBV23-1 is an ORF, and what it does is uncertain. V lost 7 bases, J lost 7 bases, and 7 bases lay in between. The CDR3 totals 10 residues. Here the CDR3 reads CASMVVEAFF. Written as DNA, the CDR3 is TGCGCCAGCATGGTGGTTGAAGCTTTCTTT.

The chain recombines TRBV7-8 with TRBJ2-3; D might be TRBD1 (5 bases). Germline CDR1 reads SGHVS; CDR2 reads FQNEAQ. CDR3 size: 13 residues. Trimming removed 5 bases at V and 3 bases at J, with 9 bases between. The CDR3, as DNA: TGTGCCAGCAGCCGTAGACAGACAGATACGCAGTATTTT. Encoded protein: CASSRRQTDTQYF.

As concerns this clone: Other nucleotide sequences from this sample produce the same CDR3. This chain uses TRBV29-1 with TRBJ2-7; 10 bases are a match to TRBD1. Germline CDR1 and CDR2: SQVTM and ANQGSEA. Trimming removed 6 bases from V and 3 bases from J; junction bases left unmatched: 2. This CDR3 comprises 12 residues. The CDR3 DNA is TGCAGCGTGGGGGACAGGGGCTACGAGCAGTACTTC. It yields the protein CSVGDRGYEQYF.

This chain uses TRBV4-1 with TRBJ2-1; D ambiguous. The germline V gene has CDR1 MGHRA and CDR2 YSYEKL. The V gene lost 0 bases and the J gene lost 1 base, with 13 bases spanning the gap. This CDR3 contains 17 residues. DNA for the CDR3: TGCGCCAGCAGCCAAGAAGGCGGCTTTCTATCCTACAATGAGCAGTTCTTC. This translates into CASSQEGGFLSYNEQFF.

The chain joins TRBV29-1 to TRBJ2-5, with 10 bases identical to TRBD1. This CDR3 region has 12 residues. The junction had 3 bases not matched to a gene; V was cut back by 6 bases and J by 5 bases. CDR1 SQVTM and CDR2 ANQGSEA come from the germline V gene. CDR3 loop: CSVDRGRETQYF. The CDR3 nucleotides read TGCAGCGTGGACAGGGGGAGGGAGACCCAGTACTTC.